Reported below is one T cell receptor (beta chain). Its antigen is unknown. Base quality data are lacking; no much larger clone is found one base away. Sequencing took place on an Illumina NovaSeq 6000. Using 5'RACE with constant-segment primers, TCRalpha and TCRbeta cDNA libraries were constructed, with sample barcodes and unique molecular identifiers added in the process. RNA was extracted from every sample with Trizol reagent. Library amplification was performed in two PCR steps, and a second sample barcode and Illumina TruSeq adapters were introduced in the second step. Sequencing of libraries was performed on an Illumina NovaSeq with 2 x 150 bp paired-end reads. The authors processed their data as follows. Reads were demultiplexed and collapsed into UMI-guided consensus sequences with migec v1.2.7. Using mixcr v2.1.11, UMI consensuses were aligned to TRA and TRB V and J templates and then assembled into clonotypes. A clonotype was counted as expanded or contracted only when both edgeR and NoisET called the clonotype significant, with the noise models trained on biological replicates. For edgeR calls, the thresholds were a false discovery rate-adjusted p below 0.01 and a log2 fold-change of 1. As an exploratory analysis of dynamics, max-normalized trajectories of the 1000 most abundant clonotypes were examined with PCA combined with hierarchical clustering. Separately sequenced CD4+ and CD8+ repertoires were used to assign the CD4 or CD8 phenotype of responding clones. TCRdb reanalyzed the raw reads on its own, using fastp at Q25 for trimming and MiXCR for clone calling, and kept in-frame beta chains. CDR3 protein duplicates are merged, each entry listing the most common genes and DNA. TCRdb, not the original authors, processed these V and J calls. The sample profile shows under 300,000 distinct CDR3 sequences; approximately 16% of them were found once. The top ten constitute 3.5% of the sample.

This entry comes from a study of T-cell memory formation after mild COVID-19 (TCRdb year 2021). A note on the overall study: Most TCR sequence clusters were specific to one of the two donors. The cohort comprised two young, previously healthy adult volunteers, one female and one male. Longitudinal TCRalpha and TCRbeta repertoire sequencing tracked T-cell clones expanding and contracting after mild COVID-19 in a couple of donors.

Beyond this particular receptor, the publication reports: Whether the second-wave clones peaking on day 37 were SARS-CoV-2 specific was not confirmed. From day 15 to 85, contracting clones showed balanced CD4/CD8 phenotypes, whereas a second wave of clones that expanded from day 15 to 37 leaned towards CD4+. Only a couple of mild cases were covered in the study, and larger cohorts including severe cases with pre-infection samples were considered necessary. Some responding clones were found in pre-infection memory, which suggests that pre-existing cross-reactive memory T cells took part in the SARS-CoV-2 response. Contracting CD4+ clones were located mainly in the CM and EM memory subsets, whereas CD8+ clones were found to be enriched in EMRA.

CDR1 and CDR2, per the germline V gene (reference sequence), are MNHNY and SVGAGI. The CDR3 spans 13 residues, from the cysteine through the phenylalanine. CDR3 DNA only is kept here, 39 bases in frame from base 1. V is shortened by 4 bases, J by 7 bases, and the region joining them spans 11 bases. Ficoll-Paque density gradient centrifugation was the method used to isolate PBMCs. This sequence uses TRBV6-6 and TRBJ1-3; the D region possibly corresponds to TRBD1 (5 bases align). This receptor was obtained from a man aged 18 to 35 who had mild COVID-19 (a few samples of this study predate the infection). The sample titles of this study are shuffled in the database, so cell type and time point are left out; the donor was told from shared clones. The specimen sequenced was PBMCs or a T cell subset sorted from them (not recorded which). The CDR3 protein is CASSSTVRNTIYF. Here is the DNA: TGTGCCAGCAGTTCGACAGTTAGGAACACCATATATTTT.